What follows are 14 T cell receptor delta chains derived from one specimen sequenced in a study of gamma-delta chains in newborns, infants, children. TCRdb re-called the reads through CATT. The repertoire holds roughly 1,500 delta-chain clones, with over 40% as singletons. The sample taken for sequencing was blood. All receptors derive from a child who had a fever.

This clone was detected once. Given a much more abundant clone one base away, this may be a read error. The rearrangement links TRDV2 to TRDJ2; TRDD3 aligns across 13 bases. Trimming removed 0 bases from V and 4 bases from J; junction bases left unmatched: 10. Looked up from germline, CDR1 is GEAIGNYY and CDR2 is EKD. This CDR3 is built from 19 residues. The CDR3 bases are TGTGCCTGTGACACCCTTCGTACTGGGGGATACGGCCCGACAGCACAACTCTTCTTT. Amino acid sequence: CACDTLRTGGYGPTAQLFF.

Judged by abundance, this clone is large. This chain links TRDV2 with TRDJ1; the match to TRDD3 covers 8 bases. In germline, CDR1 is GEAIGNYY, CDR2 EKD. This CDR3 spans 19 amino acids. V was pared by 1 base and J by 0 bases, with 15 bases of the junction left unmatched. CDR3 in amino acids: CACDTISSTGGRYTDKLIF. CDR3 nucleotide sequence: TGTGCCTGTGACACGATCTCAAGTACTGGGGGCCGGTACACCGATAAACTCATCTTT.

A word on this clone: A much larger clone sits a single nucleotide away, making a read error possible. Other nucleotide sequences in the sample specify the same CDR3. V is TRDV2 and J is TRDJ1; 9 bases match TRDD3. CDR1 and CDR2 (germline): GEAIGNYY, EKD. Trimming at V came to 3 bases and at J to 0 bases, leaving 10 bases not matched to a gene. The CDR3 totals 17 residues. The CDR3 bases are TGTGCCTGTGACTTCGTACTGGGGGACTTGTACACCGATAAACTCATCTTT. It yields the protein CACDFVLGDLYTDKLIF.

Within the sample, this clone is large. The chain joins TRDV2 to TRDJ1, with D possibly matching TRDD3 (6 bases). V was shortened by 0 bases and J by 4 bases, with 23 bases between the two germline ends. Per germline, CDR1 GEAIGNYY and CDR2 EKD. The CDR3 is made up of 18 amino acids. The CDR3 DNA is TGTGCCTGTGACACCGTGGCTGGGGATCGCACCCATAGCGATAAACTCATCTTT. Translated, it gives CACDTVAGDRTHSDKLIF.

By share of the sample, this clone is large. The same CDR3 is also encoded by other DNA sequences in this sample. The rearrangement links TRDV1 to TRDJ1, with 11 bases matching TRDD3. Germline trimming cut 4 bases from V and 0 bases from J; bases unmatched to any gene: 34. This CDR3 spans 26 amino acids. Germline CDR1 and CDR2: TSWWSYY and QGS. CDR3 sequence (DNA): TGTGCTCTTGGGGTACACCGGGACCTGGCCTTCTCGTACTGGGGGATAAAGTGGGTGTACACCGATAAACTCATCTTT. Translation gives CALGVHRDLAFSYWGIKWVYTDKLIF.

By proportion, this clone is large. The rearrangement links TRDV2 to TRDJ1, with 9 bases lining up with TRDD3. This CDR3 is 19 amino acids long. J was trimmed by 0 bases and V by 4 bases; bases with no gene match: 17. The germline V gene encodes CDR1 GEAIGNYY and CDR2 EKD. For the CDR3, the DNA is TGTGCCTGTGAAGCACTGGGGGACGGATTCTATTCACACACCGATAAACTCATCTTT. Translation: CACEALGDGFYSHTDKLIF.

The sample holds a few counts of this clone. The gene calls are TRDV1 and TRDJ1, with TRDD3 identical over 13 bases. This CDR3 has 22 residues. Per the germline V gene, CDR1 is TSWWSYY and CDR2 is QGS. With V trimmed by 1 base and J by 3 bases, 20 bases remained unmatched. This CDR3 reads CALGERRDGPRYWGIRADKLIF. The CDR3 bases are TGTGCTCTTGGGGAACGGAGGGATGGCCCTCGCTACTGGGGGATACGGGCCGATAAACTCATCTTT.

Notes on this clone: Possible read error: a much larger clone is one base away. The chain joins TRDV2 to TRDJ1, with 8 positions matching TRDD3. The germline CDR1 and CDR2 sequences are GEAIGNYY and EKD. This CDR3 contains 15 residues. V trimming: 9 bases; J trimming: 3 bases; junction bases outside the gene matches: 14. The CDR3 DNA reads as TGTGCCAGCGACCCGGTGGGGGATTCGGCCGATAAACTCATCTTT. It encodes CASDPVGDSADKLIF.

As to this clone: One end of the junction does not line up with germline, which may come from a read error. The chain employs TRDV2 and TRDJ3; 10 bases are a match to TRDD3. The CDR3 is 19 amino acids. In germline, CDR1 is GEAIGNYY, CDR2 EKD. The CDR3 nucleotides are TGTGCCTGTGACGCCCTGGGGGATATTGACTACTGGGACACCCGACAGGTGTTTTTC. Amino acid sequence: CACDALGDIDYWDTRQVFF.

In its sample, this clone was seen a few times. V and J are TRDV2 and TRDJ1; D is uncertain. The CDR3 spans 18 residues. Germline V gives CDR1 GEAIGNYY, CDR2 EKD. The V end was cut by 3 bases, the J end by 1 base, with 23 bases between. The CDR3 spells CACDAIGGSGLGTDKLIF. The CDR3 DNA follows: TGTGCCTGTGACGCGATTGGAGGCTCGGGCTTGGGCACCGATAAACTCATCTTT.

This clone was recorded once. A far larger clone is one base from this, pointing to a likely read error. Different DNA sequences within this sample yield the same CDR3. This chain uses TRDV2 with TRDJ1; TRDD3 aligns across 9 bases. The J segment lost 0 bases and the V segment lost 7 bases, leaving 20 bases of the junction unmatched. The germline gives CDR1 GEAIGNYY, CDR2 EKD. There are 19 residues in the CDR3. This CDR3 reads CACDPVLGDLYRYTDKLIF. Written as DNA, the CDR3 is TGTGCCTGCGACCCCGTACTGGGGGACCTCTACCGGTACACCGATAAACTCATCTTT.

About this clone: One base away lies a much larger clone, so this may be a sequencing read error. Other DNA sequences in the same sample also yield this CDR3. The rearrangement uses TRDV2 and TRDJ1; D is unclear. Trimming removed 1 base at V and 1 base at J, with 24 bases between. The length of the CDR3 is 19 residues. Germline values: CDR1 GEAIGNYY, CDR2 EKD. The CDR3 sequence is CACDTVPGSVLRFTDKLIF. DNA for the CDR3: TGTGCCTGTGACACTGTGCCAGGTTCTGTCCTTAGGTTCACCGATAAACTCATCTTT.

By proportion, this clone is large. The sample carries other DNA sequences with the same CDR3. This chain uses TRDV2 with TRDJ1; maybe TRDD3 (5 bases). Germline CDR1 GEAIGNYY, CDR2 EKD. The CDR3 length is 14 residues. Trimming took off 2 bases at V and 0 bases at J, with 9 bases between the two ends. The CDR3 loop reads CACDILGNTDKLIF. Written as DNA, the CDR3 is TGTGCCTGTGACATCTTGGGGAACACCGATAAACTCATCTTT.

Regarding this clone: A much larger clone sits a single nucleotide away, making a read error possible. At the DNA level, this CDR3 is encoded by other sequences in the same sample as well. This rearrangement joins TRDV2 to TRDJ1, with 8 positions matching TRDD3. Germline V gives CDR1 GEAIGNYY, CDR2 EKD. The CDR3 runs 15 residues. DNA of the CDR3: TGTGCCTGCGACAAACTGGGGGGCTACACCGATAAACTCATCTTT. As protein: CACDKLGGYTDKLIF.